This T cell receptor (beta chain) was found in a study of Ad26.COV2.S vaccination and SARS-CoV-2 variants. For the study at large: Dosing was one shot or two shots 56 days apart. Study-level results: Individuals receiving vaccine had higher spike-specific TCR breadth than placebo recipients did.

To note about this clone: No antigen is known for it.

The CDR3 spans 17 residues. Germline lookup yields CDR1 SGHRS and CDR2 YFSETQ. V gave up 3 bases and J gave up 2 bases, with 15 bases separating them. Treatment given: around 19 received Ad26.COV2.S at low or high dose, single or two shots; 5 received placebo; per-sample allocation not given. The samples date from day 63 after the first vaccine or placebo injection. It was Wuhan-strain SARS-CoV-2 spike that the Ad26 vaccine vector expressed. Data came from immunoSEQ multiplex PCR; TCRdb stores just in-frame clones and leaves some out. The repertoire holds around 450,000 clones, with 80% to 95% as singletons.

Material: peripheral blood, obtained in a trial of Ad26.COV2.S vaccine versus placebo. The source of this sequence is a person between 18 and 60 years old who received the Ad26.COV2.S COVID-19 vaccine or a placebo. The rearrangement links TRBV5-1 to TRBJ1-6, with D maybe TRBD1 (6 bases). The CDR3 region has the DNA TGCGCCAGCAGCTCAGGACAGAGGGGAACCTATAATTCACCCCTCCACTTT. Translating it yields CASSSGQRGTYNSPLHF.